Here is one TCR beta chain with its context. The antigen is unknown. A junction boundary mismatches the germline segment, possibly from a read error. The record originates from a study of T cell repertoires in cytomegalovirus infection. Study background: Matching HLA type and CMV infection were both indicated by public TCR beta signatures.

Germline V CDR1 and CDR2: SGHAT, FQNNGV. The CDR3 runs 15 residues. TCRdb re-called the reads through MiXCR, storing one row per CDR3 protein. Among about 450,000 distinct CDR3 sequences, approximately 33% were seen once, and the ten largest hold around 13%. Points from the study as a whole: The response measured ex vivo was dominated by TCR beta clonotypes (HLA-C-restricted and CMV-specific). CMV carriers having the relevant HLA were flagged by cumulative public TCR beta family frequency.

The receptor was derived from a human donor in good health (CMV status not recorded). Some clones in this sample may be carry-over from other donors' samples. The sample was PBMCs. V gene TRBV11-2 combines with J gene TRBJ2-7; TRBD2 agrees at 7 bases. The CDR3 region is CASSLEGTKAYEQNF. The CDR3 region has the DNA TGTGCCAGCAGCTTAGAAGGGACTAAGGCCTACGAGCAGAACTTC.